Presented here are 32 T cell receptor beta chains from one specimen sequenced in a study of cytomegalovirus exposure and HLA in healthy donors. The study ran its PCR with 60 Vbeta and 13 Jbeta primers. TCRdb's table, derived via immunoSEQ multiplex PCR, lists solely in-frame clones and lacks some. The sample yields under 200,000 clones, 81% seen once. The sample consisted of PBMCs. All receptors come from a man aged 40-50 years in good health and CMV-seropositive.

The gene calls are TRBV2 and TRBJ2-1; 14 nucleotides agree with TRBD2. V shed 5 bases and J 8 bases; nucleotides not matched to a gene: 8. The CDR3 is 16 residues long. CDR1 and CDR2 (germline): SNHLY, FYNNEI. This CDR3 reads CASSSTGTSGSDEQFF. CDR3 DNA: TGTGCCAGCAGTTCGACCGGGACTAGCGGGAGCGATGAGCAGTTCTTC. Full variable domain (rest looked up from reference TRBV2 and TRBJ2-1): EPEVTQTPSHQVTQMGQEVILRCVPISNHLYFYWYRQILGQKVEFLVSFYNNEISEKSEIFDDQFSVERPDGSNFTLKIRSTKLEDSAMYFCASSSTGTSGSDEQFFGPGTRLTVL.

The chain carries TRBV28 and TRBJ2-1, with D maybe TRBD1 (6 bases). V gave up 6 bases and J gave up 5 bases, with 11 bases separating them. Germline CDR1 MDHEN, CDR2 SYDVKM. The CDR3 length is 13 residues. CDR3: CASSFNRDNEQFF. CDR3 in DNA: TGTGCCAGCAGCTTTAACAGGGACAATGAGCAGTTCTTC.

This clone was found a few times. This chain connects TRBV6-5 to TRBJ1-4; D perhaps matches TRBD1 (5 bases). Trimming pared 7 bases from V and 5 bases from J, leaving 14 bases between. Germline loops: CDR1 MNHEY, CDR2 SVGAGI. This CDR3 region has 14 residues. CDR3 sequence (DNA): TGTGCCAGCAAGCGGGGGGACTCCAATGAAAAACTGTTTTTT. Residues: CASKRGDSNEKLFF.

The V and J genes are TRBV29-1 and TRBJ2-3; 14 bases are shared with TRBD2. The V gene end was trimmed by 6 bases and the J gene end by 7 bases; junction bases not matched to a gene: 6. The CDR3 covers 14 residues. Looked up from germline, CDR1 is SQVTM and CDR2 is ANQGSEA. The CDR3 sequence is CSVGLAGGGYTQYF. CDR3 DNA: TGCAGCGTAGGACTAGCGGGGGGCGGGTATACGCAGTATTTT.

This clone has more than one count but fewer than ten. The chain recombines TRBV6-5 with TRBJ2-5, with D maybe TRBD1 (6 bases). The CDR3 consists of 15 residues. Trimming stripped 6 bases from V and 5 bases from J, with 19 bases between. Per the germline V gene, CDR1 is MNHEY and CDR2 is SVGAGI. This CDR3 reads CASRTRVGGVETQYF. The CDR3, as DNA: TGTGCCAGCAGAACAAGGGTAGGGGGTGTGGAGACCCAGTACTTC.

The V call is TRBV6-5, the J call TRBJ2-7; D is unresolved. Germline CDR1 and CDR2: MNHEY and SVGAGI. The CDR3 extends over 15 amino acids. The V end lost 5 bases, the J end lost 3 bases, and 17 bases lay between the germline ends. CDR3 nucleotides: TGTGCCAGCAGTGGAGAGACCAGAGGTTACTACGAGCAGTACTTC. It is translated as CASSGETRGYYEQYF.

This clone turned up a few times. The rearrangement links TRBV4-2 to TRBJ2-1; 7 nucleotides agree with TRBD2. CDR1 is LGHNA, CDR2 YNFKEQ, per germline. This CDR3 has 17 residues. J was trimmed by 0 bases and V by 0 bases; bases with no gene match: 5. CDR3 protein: CASSQDSSGYSYNEQFF. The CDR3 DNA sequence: TGTGCCAGCAGCCAAGATTCTAGCGGATACTCCTACAATGAGCAGTTCTTC.

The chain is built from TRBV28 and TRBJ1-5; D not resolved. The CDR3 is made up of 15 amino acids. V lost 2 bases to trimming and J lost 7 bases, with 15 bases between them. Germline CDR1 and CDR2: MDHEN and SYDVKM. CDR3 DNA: TGTGCCAGCAGTTTAGAGCTCGGGTCCCAACAGCCCCAGCATTTT. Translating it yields CASSLELGSQQPQHF. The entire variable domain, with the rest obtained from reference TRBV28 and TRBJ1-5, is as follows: DVKVTQSSRYLVKRTGEKVFLECVQDMDHENMFWYRQDPGLGLRLIYFSYDVKMKEKGDIPEGYSVSREKKERFSLILESASTNQTSMYLCASSLELGSQQPQHFGDGTRLSIL.

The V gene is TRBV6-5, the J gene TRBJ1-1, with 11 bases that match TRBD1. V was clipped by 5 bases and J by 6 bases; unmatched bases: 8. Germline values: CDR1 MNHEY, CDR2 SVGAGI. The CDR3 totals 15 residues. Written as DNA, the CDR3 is TGTGCCAGCAGTACCTGGGACAGGGGGTCTGCTGAAGCTTTCTTT. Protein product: CASSTWDRGSAEAFF.

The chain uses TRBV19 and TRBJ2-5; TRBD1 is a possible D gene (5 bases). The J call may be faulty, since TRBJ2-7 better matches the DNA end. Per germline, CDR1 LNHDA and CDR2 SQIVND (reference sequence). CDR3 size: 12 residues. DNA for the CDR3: TGTGCCAGTAGTGCAGACAGCTACGAGCAGTACTTC. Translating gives CASSADSYEQYF.

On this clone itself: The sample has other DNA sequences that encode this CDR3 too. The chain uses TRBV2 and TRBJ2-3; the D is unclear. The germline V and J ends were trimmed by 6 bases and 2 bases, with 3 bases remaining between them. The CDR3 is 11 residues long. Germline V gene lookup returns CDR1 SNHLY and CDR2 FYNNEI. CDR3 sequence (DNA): TGTGCCAGCAGCCTCACAGATACGCAGTATTTT. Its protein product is CASSLTDTQYF.

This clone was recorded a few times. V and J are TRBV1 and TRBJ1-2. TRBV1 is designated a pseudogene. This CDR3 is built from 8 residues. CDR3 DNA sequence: TGCACCAGCAGCCTCGGGGGTTTC. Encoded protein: CTSSLGGF.

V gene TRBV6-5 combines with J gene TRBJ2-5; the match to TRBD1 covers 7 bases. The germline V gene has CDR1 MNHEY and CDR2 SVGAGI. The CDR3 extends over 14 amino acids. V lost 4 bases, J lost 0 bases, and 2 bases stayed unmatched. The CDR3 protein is CASSWTGDQETQYF. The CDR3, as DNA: TGTGCCAGCAGTTGGACAGGTGACCAAGAGACCCAGTACTTC.

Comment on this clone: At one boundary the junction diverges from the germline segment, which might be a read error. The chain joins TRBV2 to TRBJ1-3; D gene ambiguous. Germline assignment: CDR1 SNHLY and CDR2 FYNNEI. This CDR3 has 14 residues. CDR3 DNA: TGTGCCAGCAGTTTAAATTTATCTGGAGACACCATATATTTT. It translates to CASSLNLSGDTIYF. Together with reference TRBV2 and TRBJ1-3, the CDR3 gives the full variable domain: EPEVTQTPSHQVTQMGQEVILRCVPISNHLYFYWYRQILGQKVEFLVSFYNNEISEKSEIFDDQFSVERPDGSNFTLKIRSTKLEDSAMYFCASSLNLSGDTIYFGEGSWLTVV.

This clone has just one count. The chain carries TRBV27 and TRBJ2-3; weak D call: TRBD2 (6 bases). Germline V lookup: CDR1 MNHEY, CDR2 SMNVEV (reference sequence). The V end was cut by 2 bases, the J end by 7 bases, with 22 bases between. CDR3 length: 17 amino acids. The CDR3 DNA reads TGTGCCAGCAGTTTAACTTCGCGGGGCCTCATCGGAAATACGCAGTATTTT. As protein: CASSLTSRGLIGNTQYF.

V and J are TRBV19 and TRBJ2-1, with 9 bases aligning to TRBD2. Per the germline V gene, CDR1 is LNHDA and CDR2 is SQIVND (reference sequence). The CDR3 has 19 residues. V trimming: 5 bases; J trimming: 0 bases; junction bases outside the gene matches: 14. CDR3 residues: CASSPRPGTSLGSYNEQFF. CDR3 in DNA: TGTGCCAGTAGTCCGCGTCCCGGGACTAGCTTGGGCTCCTACAATGAGCAGTTCTTC.

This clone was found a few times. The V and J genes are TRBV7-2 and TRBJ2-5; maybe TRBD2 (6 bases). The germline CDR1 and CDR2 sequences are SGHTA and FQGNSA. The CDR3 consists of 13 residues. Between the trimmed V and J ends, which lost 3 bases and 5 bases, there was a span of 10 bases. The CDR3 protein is CASSFGGVETQYF. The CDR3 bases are TGTGCCAGCAGCTTCGGAGGGGTTGAGACCCAGTACTTC.

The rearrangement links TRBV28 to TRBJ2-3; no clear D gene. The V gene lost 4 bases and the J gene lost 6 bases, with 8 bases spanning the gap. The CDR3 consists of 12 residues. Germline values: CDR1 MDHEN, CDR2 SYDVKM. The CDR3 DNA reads TGTGCCAGCAGTTACCTATTGGATACGCAGTATTTT. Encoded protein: CASSYLLDTQYF.

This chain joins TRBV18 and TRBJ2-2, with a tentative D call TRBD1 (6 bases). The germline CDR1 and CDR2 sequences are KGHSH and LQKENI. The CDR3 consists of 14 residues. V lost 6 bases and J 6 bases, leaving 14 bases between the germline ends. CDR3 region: CASSLKQGSGELFF. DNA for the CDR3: TGTGCCAGCTCCCTTAAACAGGGATCCGGGGAGCTGTTTTTT.

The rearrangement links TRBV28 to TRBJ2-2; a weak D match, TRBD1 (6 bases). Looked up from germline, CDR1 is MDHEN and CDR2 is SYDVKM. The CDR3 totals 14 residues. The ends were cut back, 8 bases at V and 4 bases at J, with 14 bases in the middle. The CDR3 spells CASGRTDLTGELFF. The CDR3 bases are TGTGCCAGCGGTCGGACAGATCTCACCGGGGAGCTGTTTTTT.

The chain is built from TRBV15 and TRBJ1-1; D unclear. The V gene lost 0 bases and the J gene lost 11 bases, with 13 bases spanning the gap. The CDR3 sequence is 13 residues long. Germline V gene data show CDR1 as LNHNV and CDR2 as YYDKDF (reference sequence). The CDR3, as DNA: TGTGCCACCAGCAGAGATCCCCCCGCGCCTGCTTTCTTT. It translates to CATSRDPPAPAFF.

CDR3 sequence (DNA): TGTGCCAGTAGTATAGGCGGACAGCCTATAAGGGTCCAAGAGACCCAGTACTTC. Protein sequence: CASSIGGQPIRVQETQYF. The J gene is TRBJ2-5, the V gene TRBV19, with D perhaps matching TRBD1 (6 bases). Per the germline V gene, CDR1 is LNHDA and CDR2 is SQIVND (reference sequence). There are 18 residues in the CDR3. V gave up 1 base and J gave up 1 base, with 19 bases separating them.

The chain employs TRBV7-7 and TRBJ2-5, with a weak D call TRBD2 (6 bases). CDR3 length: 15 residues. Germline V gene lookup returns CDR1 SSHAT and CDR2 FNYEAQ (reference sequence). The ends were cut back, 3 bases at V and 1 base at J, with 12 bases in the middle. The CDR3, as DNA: TGTGCCAGCAGCTTCAATCTAGCGACCCAAGAGACCCAGTACTTC. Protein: CASSFNLATQETQYF.

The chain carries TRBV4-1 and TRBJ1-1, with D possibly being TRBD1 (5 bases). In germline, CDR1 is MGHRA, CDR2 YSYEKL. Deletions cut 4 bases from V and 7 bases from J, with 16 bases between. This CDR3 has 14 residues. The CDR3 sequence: CASSPATGTREAFF. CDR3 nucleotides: TGCGCCAGCAGCCCAGCGACGGGGACTCGTGAAGCTTTCTTT.

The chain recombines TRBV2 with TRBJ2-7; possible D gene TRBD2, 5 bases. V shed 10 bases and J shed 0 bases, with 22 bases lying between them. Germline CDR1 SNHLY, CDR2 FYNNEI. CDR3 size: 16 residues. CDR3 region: CANGPHGGPGSYEQYF. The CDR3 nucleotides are TGTGCCAACGGGCCCCATGGAGGACCCGGCTCCTACGAGCAGTACTTC. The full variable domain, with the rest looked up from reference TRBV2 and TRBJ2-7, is EPEVTQTPSHQVTQMGQEVILRCVPISNHLYFYWYRQILGQKVEFLVSFYNNEISEKSEIFDDQFSVERPDGSNFTLKIRSTKLEDSAMYFCANGPHGGPGSYEQYFGPGTRLTVT.

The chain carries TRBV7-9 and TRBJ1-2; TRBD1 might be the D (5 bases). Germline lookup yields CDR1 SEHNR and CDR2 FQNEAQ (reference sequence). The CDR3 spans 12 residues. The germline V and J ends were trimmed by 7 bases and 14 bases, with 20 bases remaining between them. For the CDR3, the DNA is TGTGCCAGCACTCCGCTGGGGCTTTCCGGAACCTTC. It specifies CASTPLGLSGTF.

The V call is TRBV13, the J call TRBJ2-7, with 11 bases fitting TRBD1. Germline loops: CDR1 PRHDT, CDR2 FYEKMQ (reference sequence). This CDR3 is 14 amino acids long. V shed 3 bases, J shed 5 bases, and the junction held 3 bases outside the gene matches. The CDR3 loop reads CASSFRDRGNEQYF. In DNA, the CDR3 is TGTGCCAGCAGCTTTCGGGACAGGGGGAACGAGCAGTACTTC.

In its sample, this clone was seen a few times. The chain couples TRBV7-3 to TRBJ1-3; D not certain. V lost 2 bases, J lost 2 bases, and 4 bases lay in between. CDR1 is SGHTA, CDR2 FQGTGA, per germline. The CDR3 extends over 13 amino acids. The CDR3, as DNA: TGTGCCAGCAGCTTATCGGCTGGAAACACCATATATTTT. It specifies CASSLSAGNTIYF.

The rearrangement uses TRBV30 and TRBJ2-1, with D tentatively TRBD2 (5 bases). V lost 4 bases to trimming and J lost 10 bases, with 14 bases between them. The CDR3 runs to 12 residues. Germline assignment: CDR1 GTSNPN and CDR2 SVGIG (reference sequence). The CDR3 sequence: CAWTASAEEQFF. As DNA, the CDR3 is TGTGCCTGGACGGCGTCAGCGGAAGAGCAGTTCTTC.

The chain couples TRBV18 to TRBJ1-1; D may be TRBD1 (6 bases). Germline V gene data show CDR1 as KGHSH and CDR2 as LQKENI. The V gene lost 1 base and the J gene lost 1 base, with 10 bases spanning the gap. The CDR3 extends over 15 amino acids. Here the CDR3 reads CASSPRRTENTEAFF. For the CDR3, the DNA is TGTGCCAGCTCACCACGAAGGACAGAGAACACTGAAGCTTTCTTT. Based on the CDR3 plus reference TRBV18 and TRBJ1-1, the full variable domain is NAGVMQNPRHLVRRRGQEARLRCSPMKGHSHVYWYRQLPEEGLKFMVYLQKENIIDESGMPKERFSAEFPKEGPSILRIQQVVRGDSAAYFCASSPRRTENTEAFFGQGTRLTVV.

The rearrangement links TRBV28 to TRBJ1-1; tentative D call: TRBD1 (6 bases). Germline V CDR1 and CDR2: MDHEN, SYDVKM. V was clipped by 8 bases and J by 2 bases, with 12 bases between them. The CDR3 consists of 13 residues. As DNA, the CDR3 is TGTGCCAGCCAGACAGGCGATAACACTGAAGCTTTCTTT. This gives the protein CASQTGDNTEAFF.

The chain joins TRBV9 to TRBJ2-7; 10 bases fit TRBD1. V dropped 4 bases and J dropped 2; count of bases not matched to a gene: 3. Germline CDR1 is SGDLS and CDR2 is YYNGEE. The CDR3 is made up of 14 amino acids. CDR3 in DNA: TGTGCCAGCAGCTTGGGACAGGGGCCCTACGAGCAGTACTTC. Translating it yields CASSLGQGPYEQYF.